The 3 T cell receptor beta chains below come from one sample, sequenced in a study of blood T cells in healthy people across ages. Alongside a J-beta primer mix, a sample-barcoded 5' primer served in a second PCR lasting about 6 to 11 cycles. TCRdb reanalysed the 5' RACE reads using MiXCR and keeps one entry per CDR3 protein. The sample contains hundreds of thousands of distinct CDR3 sequences, roughly 60% of which appear only once. Sequencing input: blood. All receptors derive from a man aged 30-40 years in good health.

The chain uses TRBV7-2 and TRBJ2-1, with 10 bases fitting TRBD2. In germline, CDR1 is SGHTA, CDR2 FQGNSA. The length of the CDR3 is 15 residues. J lost 9 bases, V lost 5 bases, and 10 bases had no gene match. The DNA for the CDR3 is TGTGCCAGCAGCCCCCGGCTAGCGGGGGAAGGTGAGCAGTTCTTC. The encoded protein is CASSPRLAGEGEQFF.

The V and J genes are TRBV2 and TRBJ2-7; D call uncertain. Germline V gene lookup returns CDR1 SNHLY and CDR2 FYNNEI. The CDR3 extends over 13 amino acids. Trimming took off 3 bases at V and 9 bases at J, with 15 bases between the two ends. DNA of the CDR3: TGTGCCAGCAGTGACCCTCGAGGACCTGGGCAGTACTTC. Its translation is CASSDPRGPGQYF. The whole variable domain, filled in from reference TRBV2 and TRBJ2-7, reads EPEVTQTPSHQVTQMGQEVILRCVPISNHLYFYWYRQILGQKVEFLVSFYNNEISEKSEIFDDQFSVERPDGSNFTLKIRSTKLEDSAMYFCASSDPRGPGQYFGPGTRLTVT.

This clonotype was observed a few times. The V gene is TRBV6-5, the J gene TRBJ2-5; D might be TRBD1 or TRBD2, each matching 5 bases. V was cut by 4 bases and J by 7 bases, with 16 bases left in between. The germline CDR1 and CDR2 sequences are MNHEY and SVGAGI. CDR3 size: 14 residues. This CDR3 reads CASSLQDPRGTQYF. CDR3 bases: TGTGCCAGCAGTTTGCAGGACCCGAGGGGGACCCAGTACTTC.